A selection of T cell receptor beta chains follows, all from one sample in a study of cytomegalovirus exposure and HLA in healthy donors. Assay: immunoSEQ multiplex PCR; the TCRdb copy retains only in-frame clones and omits some. This sample has about 110,000 clones; around 80% occur once, and the top ten carry more than 0.2%. Specimen: PBMCs. All receptors derive from a man between 50 and 59 years old in good health and CMV-seronegative. CDR3s include the opening cysteine and the closing phenylalanine or tryptophan. Each record gives: V gene, J gene, clone size, D gene, CDR3 protein, CDR3 DNA. The D gene is left open where the match is weak. For some rows the clone size is stated as once, few or many, or as a class when expanded; others skip it.

TRBV6-5	TRBJ1-1	NA	NA	CASSYLTLGEVTEAFF	TGTGCCAGCAGTTACCTAACCCTGGGGGAGGTCACTGAAGCTTTCTTT
TRBV28	TRBJ1-2	NA	NA	CASSLGGYGYPF	TGTGCCAGCAGTCTAGGAGGCTATGGCTACCCCTTC
TRBV10-3	TRBJ2-3	NA	NA	CAIKGGGGTDTQYF	TGTGCCATCAAGGGAGGGGGGGGGACAGATACGCAGTATTTT
TRBV7-2	TRBJ2-7	NA	TRBD2	CASSLRLAGYEQYF	TGTGCCAGCAGCTTAAGACTAGCTGGGTACGAGCAGTACTTC
TRBV21-1	TRBJ2-3	NA	NA	CASSIPPFLAVSTDTQYF	TGTGCCAGCAGCATCCCGCCCTTCCTAGCGGTTAGCACAGATACGCAGTATTTT
TRBV5-6	TRBJ2-7	NA	TRBD2	CASSFSGLAGEQYF	TGTGCCAGCAGCTTTTCGGGGTTAGCGGGGGAGCAGTACTTC
TRBV6-1	TRBJ2-1	NA	NA	CASSQGTYNEQFF	TGTGCCAGCAGTCAGGGTACCTACAATGAGCAGTTCTTC
TRBV27	TRBJ2-7	NA	NA	CASSTRPGEQYF	TGTGCCAGCAGTACCCGACCCGGGGAGCAGTACTTC
TRBV5-6	TRBJ1-1	NA	TRBD1	CASSLTGQGTEAFF	TGTGCCAGCAGCTTGACTGGACAGGGGACTGAAGCTTTCTTT
TRBV27	TRBJ2-1	NA	TRBD2	CASRLGLADHSYNEQFF	TGTGCCAGCAGACTGGGACTAGCGGACCACTCTTACAATGAGCAGTTCTTC
TRBV30	TRBJ1-4	NA	TRBD1	CAWSVQTGGLEKLFF	TGTGCCTGGAGTGTACAGACAGGGGGCTTGGAAAAACTGTTTTTT
TRBV28	TRBJ2-7	NA	TRBD2	CASRQLPGTRSYEQYF	TGTGCCAGCAGGCAGCTTCCTGGGACTAGGTCCTACGAGCAGTACTTC
TRBV5-1	TRBJ2-3	NA	TRBD2	CASSLGSGSGTDTQYF	TGCGCCAGCAGCTTGGGAAGCGGGAGCGGCACAGATACGCAGTATTTT
TRBV19	TRBJ2-7	NA	NA	CASSKSISGGFAYEQYF	TGTGCCAGTAGCAAATCTATCTCAGGGGGGTTTGCCTACGAGCAGTACTTC
TRBV7-9	TRBJ2-7	NA	NA	CASSLAGAAYEQYF	TGTGCCAGCAGCTTAGCAGGGGCGGCCTACGAGCAGTACTTC
TRBV7-8	TRBJ2-5	few	NA	CASSPRRRGETQYF	TGTGCCAGCAGCCCCAGACGGAGGGGAGAGACCCAGTACTTC
TRBV27	TRBJ2-7	NA	NA	CASSLGGAQTYEQYF	TGTGCCAGCAGTTTAGGGGGGGCCCAAACCTACGAGCAGTACTTC
TRBV11-3	TRBJ1-5	few	NA	CASSLVFPAVHYSNQPQHF	TGTGCCAGCAGCTTGGTATTCCCGGCGGTCCACTATAGCAATCAGCCCCAGCATTTT
TRBV7-8	TRBJ2-5	NA	TRBD2	CASSPMPSGGTQYF	TGTGCCAGCAGCCCGATGCCGTCGGGGGGGACCCAGTACTTC
TRBV10-3	TRBJ1-5	NA	TRBD1	CAIRSTGGNQPQHF	TGTGCCATCAGATCGACAGGGGGCAATCAGCCCCAGCATTTT
TRBV5-4	TRBJ1-2	NA	NA	CASSLAQGSQLNYGYTF	TGTGCCAGCAGCTTAGCGCAGGGGTCCCAACTTAACTATGGCTACACCTTC
TRBV29-1	TRBJ2-7	NA	NA	CSVEETRGWDSTSSYEQYF	TGCAGCGTTGAAGAGACCCGGGGGTGGGACAGCACAAGCTCCTACGAGCAGTACTTC
TRBV2	TRBJ2-5	once	NA	CASGQALSGETQYF	TGTGCCAGCGGCCAAGCCCTATCCGGGGAGACCCAGTACTTC
TRBV7-2	TRBJ2-3	NA	TRBD2	CASSPRTSRTDTQYF	TGTGCCAGCAGCCCACGGACTAGCAGGACAGATACGCAGTATTTT
TRBV27	TRBJ1-2	NA	TRBD1	CASSLRGGQGSGYTF	TGTGCCAGCAGTTTACGGGGGGGACAGGGTAGTGGCTACACCTTC
TRBV28	TRBJ1-5	few	TRBD1	CASSSGGQGSQPQHF	TGTGCCAGCAGTTCGGGGGGACAGGGAAGTCAGCCCCAGCATTTT
TRBV28	TRBJ1-5	NA	NA	CASSFRGGPQHF	TGTGCCAGCAGTTTTCGGGGAGGACCCCAGCATTTT
TRBV4-1	TRBJ1-3	once	NA	CASSLPGGDDRGNTIYF	TGCGCCAGCAGCCTTCCCGGCGGGGACGATAGGGGAAACACCATATATTTT
TRBV7-2	TRBJ2-2	NA	TRBD1	CASKLGRTGGTGELFF	TGTGCCAGCAAGCTTGGCCGGACAGGGGGTACCGGGGAGCTGTTTTTT